This paragraph reports one TCR beta chain. Its antigen is unknown. No base qualities exist here, and no much larger clone lies one base off it. This sample was included in a study of shared clonotypes between healthy human individuals (dated by TCRdb to 2018 to 2021). The study in broad terms: The cohort included a few men and a couple of women between 18 and 49 years of age. Between about 0.85 and 10 billion PBMCs per donor were obtained by leukapheresis. Libraries were prepared and TCR repertoires were sequenced by different laboratories using diverse techniques, in order to increase sequencing depth and limit assay-specific biases. The study deeply sequenced blood TCR repertoires of five healthy adults to estimate repertoire size and the extent of clonotype sharing between individuals. On the study overall, not on this receptor specifically: Based on pairwise subsampling, the degree of clonotype sharing among donors was expected to be affected by sequencing depth. The genetic and exposure-history diversity represented was limited by the small number of donors. Sampling was limited to blood, and TCR repertoires in tissue likely differ from TCR repertoires in blood.

Healthy HIV-negative adults with no recently reported acute infections or vaccinations were included as donors. Only Caucasian adults living in Nashville, Tennessee, USA were represented among the donors. For unsorted samples, tens of millions of PBMCs were counted, and genomic DNA was extracted using the QIAamp DNA Blood Mini kit. Blood was obtained by leukapheresis, after which PBMCs were separated by Ficoll-Histopaque density gradient centrifugation and cryopreserved in liquid nitrogen vapor phase. Using the deep immunoSEQ assay, multiplex PCR amplified TCR CDR3 regions from genomic DNA. Extracted genomic DNA from each cell subset was distributed evenly across all wells of several immunoSEQ 96-well plates, and each plate was treated as a replicate. Each replicate PCR for unsorted PBMC received roughly 300 ng genomic DNA, equal to tens of thousands of T cell genomes. Unsorted PBMC genomic DNA was sequenced across ten immunoSEQ deep assay plates. Purified libraries were quantified with a Qubit 3.0 fluorometer, sized on a Bioanalyzer 2100, and re-quantified with the KAPA Library Quantification kit. Every immunoSEQ 96-well plate was sequenced on a separate single-read 150-cycle Illumina NextSeq 550 flow cell. In the original analysis: Because the immunoSEQ output included only junctional sequences and no quality scores, the filtering could not be the same as the filtering used for full-length reads. Sequences were annotated with PyIR, a Python wrapper for IgBLAST v1.9, and V/J genes and CDR3 were assigned using IMGT germline references. Reads were removed for weak V/J assignments (E-value above 1e-6), missing CDR3, stop codons, out-of-frame junctions, or ambiguous translated residues. A V3J clonotype was defined by an identical inferred V gene, J gene, and CDR3 amino acid sequence. Percentage overlap between repertoires was computed as shared unique clonotypes divided by the size of the smaller repertoire. Repertoire richness was assessed with RTK rarefaction, the Chao1 estimator, and Recon v2.1 estimates of unobserved clonotypes. Imported from immuneACCESS, the table was reduced by TCRdb to in-frame sequences with V and J called. These copies leave out some clones; in studies compared against another copy, an unresolved V gene accounts for under half, and the cause of the remainder is not known. V, J and clone size derive from that table, while D and trimming were established from the DNA sequence. The sample table holds approximately 510,000 clones, of which around 79% were seen once. 10% to 15% of the sample is in the top ten clones.

From its cysteine to its phenylalanine, the CDR3 spans 15 amino acids. Only the CDR3 DNA stays, 45 bases, in frame from base 1. In the germline V gene, CDR1 corresponds to KGHSH and CDR2 to LQKENI. Compared with germline, V lacks 1 base and J lacks 4 bases; bases without a gene match: 6. This chain joins TRBV18 to TRBJ2-5, with 7 junctional bases fitting TRBD1. The sequencing sample was made of PBMCs. This clonotype originated in a woman aged 40-49 years in good health. Some clones in this sample may be carry-over from other donors' samples. CDR3 protein: CASSPQGQTRETQYF. The DNA sequence is as follows: TGTGCCAGCTCACCACAGGGACAGACTCGAGAGACCCAGTACTTC.